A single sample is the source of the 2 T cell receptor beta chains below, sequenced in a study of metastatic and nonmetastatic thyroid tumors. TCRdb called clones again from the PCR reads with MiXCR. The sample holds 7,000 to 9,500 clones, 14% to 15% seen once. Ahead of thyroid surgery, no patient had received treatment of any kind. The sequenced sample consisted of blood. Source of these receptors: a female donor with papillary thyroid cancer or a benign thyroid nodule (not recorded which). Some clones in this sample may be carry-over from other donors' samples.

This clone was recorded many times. The CDR3 DNA is TGTGCCAGCAGCTCCGCACCCGGGGCCCAGTACTTC. Translation: CASSSAPGAQYF. The chain joins TRBV11-2 to TRBJ2-5; the D gene is possibly TRBD2 (5 bases). V dropped 4 bases and J dropped 9 bases, with 12 bases sitting between them. CDR3 length: 12 amino acids. Germline CDR1 is SGHAT and CDR2 is FQNNGV.

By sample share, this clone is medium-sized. The CDR3 coding sequence is TGTGCCAGCAGCTTAGGGACAGGGCGAAGGGGCTACACCTTC. Translation gives CASSLGTGRRGYTF. The chain uses TRBV11-2 and TRBJ1-2, with 8 bases aligning to TRBD1. CDR1 is SGHAT and CDR2 is FQNNGV in the germline V gene. This CDR3 has 14 amino acids. J was trimmed by 8 bases and V by 1 base; bases with no gene match: 6. Variable domain in full (rest from reference TRBV11-2 and TRBJ1-2): EAGVAQSPRYKIIEKRQSVAFWCNPISGHATLYWYQQILGQGPKLLIQFQNNGVVDDSQLPKDRFSAERLKGVDSTLKIQPAKLEDSAVYLCASSLGTGRRGYTFGSGTRLTVV.